The 20 T cell receptor beta chains presented below share a single source sample, sequenced in a study of shared clonotypes between healthy human individuals. Assay: immunoSEQ multiplex PCR; the TCRdb copy retains only in-frame clones and omits some. The sample lists under 1,100,000 clones; roughly 80% were seen once. Sequenced sample: memory CD4+ T cells sorted from blood. The subset denotes: CD45RA-negative fraction. These receptors were obtained from a man aged 18 to 29 in good health.

Only a few counts were recorded for this clone. The gene calls are TRBV28 and TRBJ1-5; D gene ambiguous. Germline V gene lookup returns CDR1 MDHEN and CDR2 SYDVKM. The CDR3 spans 15 residues. V was pared by 3 bases and J by 4 bases, with 13 bases between. The CDR3 DNA reads TGTGCCAGCAGTTTGTTGGCGGCAGTAAATCAGCCCCAGCATTTT. The encoded protein is CASSLLAAVNQPQHF.

The rearrangement links TRBV5-4 to TRBJ1-1, with 8 bases aligning to TRBD1. Germline V lookup: CDR1 SGHNT, CDR2 YYREEE (reference sequence). The CDR3 loop spans 14 amino acids. Trimming cost V 7 bases and J 4 bases; bases outside gene matches: 9. CDR3 protein: CASFGTGLGTEAFF. The CDR3, as DNA: TGTGCCAGCTTCGGGACAGGTCTTGGCACTGAAGCTTTCTTT.

The rearrangement links TRBV12-5 to TRBJ1-2, with 9 bases identical to TRBD1. Per germline, CDR1 LGHNT and CDR2 FRNRAP. The CDR3 contains 17 residues. The V and J ends lost 0 bases and 3 bases, in that order; junction bases with no gene match: 8. The CDR3 reads CASGLVPPTGGDYGYTF. CDR3 nucleotide sequence: TGTGCTAGTGGTTTGGTACCCCCCACAGGGGGCGACTATGGCTACACCTTC.

The CDR3 is CASRPPSSGKGEQYF. Written as DNA, the CDR3 is TGTGCCAGCAGGCCACCTTCTAGCGGGAAAGGCGAGCAGTACTTC. The chain is built from TRBV7-2 and TRBJ2-7; 9 bases line up with TRBD2. The trim removed 6 bases at V and 6 bases at J, leaving 12 bases unmatched. CDR1 SGHTA and CDR2 FQGNSA come from the germline V gene. The CDR3 spans 15 residues.

The CDR3 spells CASGFTGTDNQPQHF. The CDR3 nucleotides read TGTGCTAGTGGTTTTACCGGGACAGACAATCAGCCCCAGCATTTT. J is TRBJ1-5 and V is TRBV12-5, with 7 positions matching TRBD1. V shed 3 bases, J shed 3 bases, and the junction held 5 bases outside the gene matches. The CDR3 is 15 amino acids. Germline CDR1 LGHNT, CDR2 FRNRAP.

This chain joins TRBV2 and TRBJ2-7; TRBD1 aligns across 7 bases. The CDR3 extends over 15 amino acids. V was clipped by 5 bases and J by 1 base; unmatched bases: 8. From germline, CDR1 is SNHLY and CDR2 FYNNEI. CDR3 protein: CASSFDRAQSYEQYF. The CDR3 DNA reads as TGTGCCAGCAGTTTCGACAGGGCGCAGTCCTACGAGCAGTACTTC.

With respect to this clone: A much more abundant neighbour one base away suggests this may be a read error. Other DNA variants within this sample encode the same CDR3. The chain links TRBV5-1 to TRBJ2-3; 15 bases align to TRBD2. Germline CDR1 SGHRS, CDR2 YFSETQ. The CDR3 spans 15 residues. Unmatched junction bases numbered 1, after V lost 4 bases and J lost 4 bases. CDR3 nucleotides: TGCGCCAGCAGCCGGACTAGCGGGAGGGCAGATACGCAGTATTTT. Translating gives CASSRTSGRADTQYF.

This sequence joins TRBV5-6 and TRBJ1-3, with D unresolved. Germline V CDR1 and CDR2: SGHDT, YYEEEE. The CDR3 runs to 12 residues. The V end lost 0 bases, the J end lost 3 bases, and 1 base lay between the germline ends. In nucleotides, the CDR3 is TGTGCCAGCAGCTTGGTTGGAAACACCATATATTTT. Amino acids: CASSLVGNTIYF.

The chain joins TRBV7-9 to TRBJ2-5, with TRBD2 as a possible D gene (6 bases). In germline, CDR1 is SEHNR, CDR2 FQNEAQ (reference sequence). V was clipped by 5 bases and J by 1 base, with 17 bases between them. This CDR3 contains 16 residues. The CDR3 sequence: CASSPALEGIQETQYF. The DNA of the CDR3 is TGTGCCAGCAGCCCCGCCCTGGAGGGAATCCAAGAGACCCAGTACTTC.

This clone showed up just once. Other DNA variants within this sample encode the same CDR3. V and J are TRBV5-1 and TRBJ1-6; 10 positions match TRBD1. The V segment lost 0 bases and the J segment 10 bases; nucleotides outside the gene matches: 4. CDR1 and CDR2 (germline): SGHRS, YFSETQ. The CDR3 covers 15 residues. The chain's CDR3 is CASSLGDRGQSPLHF. The CDR3 DNA is TGCGCCAGCAGCTTGGGGGACAGGGGACAATCACCCCTCCACTTT.

As for this clone: Relative to the germline gene, one junction end is altered; a read error may explain this. V is TRBV4-1 and J is TRBJ1-6, with D maybe TRBD1 (6 bases). Germline V CDR1 and CDR2: MGHRA, YSYEKL. This CDR3 is built from 20 residues. CDR3 region: CASSQFQQGASPSFNSPLHF. The CDR3 DNA sequence: TGCGCCAGCAGCCAATTTCAACAGGGAGCATCGCCCTCCTTTAATTCACCCCTCCACTTT.

V and J are TRBV2 and TRBJ2-2, with TRBD1 matching 12 bases. This CDR3 contains 15 residues. The ends lost 4 bases at V and 7 bases at J; junction bases unmatched: 4. From germline, CDR1 is SNHLY and CDR2 FYNNEI. The CDR3 loop reads CASSAGTGGIGELFF. CDR3 DNA: TGTGCCAGCAGTGCCGGGACAGGGGGCATCGGGGAGCTGTTTTTT.

Here the CDR3 DNA reads TGCGCCAGCAGCTTGGGAGGGACTAGCGGTCTCTACGAGCAGTACTTC. It specifies CASSLGGTSGLYEQYF. This chain uses TRBV5-1 with TRBJ2-7; 11 bases map to TRBD2. The trim removed 0 bases at V and 3 bases at J, leaving 5 bases unmatched. Germline V gene data show CDR1 as SGHRS and CDR2 as YFSETQ. This CDR3 has 16 amino acids.

This clone was seen a handful of times. Other DNA variants within this sample encode the same CDR3. This chain connects TRBV5-1 to TRBJ2-2; D call uncertain. The CDR3 covers 14 residues. CDR1 SGHRS and CDR2 YFSETQ come from the germline V gene. With 0 bases removed from V and 1 base from J, the gap between germline ends came to 4 bases. The CDR3 bases are TGCGCCAGCAGCTTGGTACAGAACACCGGGGAGCTGTTTTTT. Translated: CASSLVQNTGELFF.

This chain links TRBV6-4 with TRBJ1-1; D unclear. Between the trimmed V and J ends, which lost 3 bases and 5 bases, there was a span of 10 bases. This CDR3 region has 13 residues. Germline V gene data show CDR1 as MRHNA and CDR2 as SNTAGT. The DNA of the CDR3 is TGTGCCAGCAGTGAAGGGTCAAAGACTGAAGCTTTCTTT. Translation: CASSEGSKTEAFF.

Remarks on this clone: A far larger clone is one nucleotide away, so this likely arose from a read error. V and J are TRBV11-2 and TRBJ1-3; no firm D call. V was pared by 0 bases and J by 4 bases, with 7 bases between. The CDR3 runs to 14 residues. Per the germline V gene, CDR1 is SGHAT and CDR2 is FQNNGV. The CDR3 DNA reads as TGTGCCAGCAGCTTAGAGGTTTCCGGAAACACCATATATTTT. Protein sequence: CASSLEVSGNTIYF.

The genes are TRBV4-3 and TRBJ2-2, with D possibly being TRBD1 or TRBD2 (5 bases each). Deletions cut 1 base from V and 4 bases from J, with 16 bases between. This CDR3 spans 17 amino acids. Per the germline V gene, CDR1 is LGHNA and CDR2 is YSLEER. The CDR3 DNA reads TGCGCCAGCAGCCAAGGGGGCGGGTTTAGGCTCACCGGGGAGCTGTTTTTT. It yields the protein CASSQGGGFRLTGELFF.

The chain uses TRBV18 and TRBJ2-1; 8 positions agree with TRBD2. This CDR3 has 15 residues. CDR1 is KGHSH, CDR2 LQKENI, per germline. The V gene end was trimmed by 2 bases and the J gene end by 6 bases; junction bases not matched to a gene: 6. CDR3 protein: CASSPSRGDPNEQFF. CDR3 nucleotide sequence: TGTGCCAGCTCACCATCGCGGGGGGACCCCAATGAGCAGTTCTTC.

This clone was counted between two and nine times. The V and J genes are TRBV6-5 and TRBJ2-1, with TRBD2 matching over 7 bases. The V gene's germline CDR1 is MNHEY and CDR2 SVGAGI. After removal of 6 bases from V and 5 bases from J, the junction contained 7 bases not matched to a gene. The CDR3 length is 14 residues. CDR3 protein: CASSDLLANNEQFF. CDR3 coding DNA: TGTGCCAGCAGCGACTTACTAGCGAACAATGAGCAGTTCTTC.

V is TRBV6-5 and J is TRBJ1-5, with D unresolved. Germline CDR1 and CDR2: MNHEY and SVGAGI. Trimming pared 2 bases from V and 9 bases from J, leaving 11 bases between. The CDR3 consists of 13 residues. CDR3 region: CASSYGVSGPQHF. The CDR3 DNA reads TGTGCCAGCAGTTACGGGGTCTCGGGGCCCCAGCATTTT.